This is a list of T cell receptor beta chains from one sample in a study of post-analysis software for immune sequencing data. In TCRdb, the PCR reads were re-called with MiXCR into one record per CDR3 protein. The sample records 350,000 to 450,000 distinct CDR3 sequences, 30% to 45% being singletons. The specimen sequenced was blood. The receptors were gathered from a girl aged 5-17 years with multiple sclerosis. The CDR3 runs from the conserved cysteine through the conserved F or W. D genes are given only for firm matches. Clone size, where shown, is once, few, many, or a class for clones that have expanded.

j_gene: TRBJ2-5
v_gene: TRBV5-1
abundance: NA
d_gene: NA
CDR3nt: TGCGCCAGCAGACTAGCCACCGGGCCCCAAGAGACCCAGTACTTC
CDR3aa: CASRLATGPQETQYF

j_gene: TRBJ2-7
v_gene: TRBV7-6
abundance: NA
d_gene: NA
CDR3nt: TGTGCCAGCAGCTCCAACATTATCTCCTACGAGCAGTACTTC
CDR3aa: CASSSNIISYEQYF

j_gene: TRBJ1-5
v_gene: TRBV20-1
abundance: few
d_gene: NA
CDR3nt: TGCAGTGCTCGAGGGGATCAGGGGTACAATCAGCCCCAGCATTTT
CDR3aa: CSARGDQGYNQPQHF

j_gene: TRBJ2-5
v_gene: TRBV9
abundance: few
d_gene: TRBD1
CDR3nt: TGTGCCAGCAGCGCAACCGGGACAGGGCAAGAGACCCAGTACTTC
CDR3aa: CASSATGTGQETQYF

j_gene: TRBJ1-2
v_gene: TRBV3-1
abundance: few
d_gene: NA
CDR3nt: TGTGCCAGCAGCCGGGACTTCGGCTACACCTTC
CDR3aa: CASSRDFGYTF

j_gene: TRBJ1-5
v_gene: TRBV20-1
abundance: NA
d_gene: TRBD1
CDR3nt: TGCAGTGCCTTTAGACAGGGTGATCAGCCCCAGCATTTT
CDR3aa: CSAFRQGDQPQHF

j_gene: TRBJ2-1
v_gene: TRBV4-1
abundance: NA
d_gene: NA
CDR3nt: TGCGCCAGCAGCCAATGGGGCGGGACACGGGGAGGCAATGAGCAGTTCTTC
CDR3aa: CASSQWGGTRGGNEQFF

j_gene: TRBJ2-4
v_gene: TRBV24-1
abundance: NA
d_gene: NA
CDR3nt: TGTGCCACCAGTGATAGTGGGGGTGGTAATAGGGAAAACATTCAGTACTTC
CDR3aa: CATSDSGGGNRENIQYF

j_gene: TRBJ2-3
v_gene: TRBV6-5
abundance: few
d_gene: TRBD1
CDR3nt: TGTGCCAGCGCTGGGACAGGGAGGACAGATACGCAGTATTTT
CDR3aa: CASAGTGRTDTQYF

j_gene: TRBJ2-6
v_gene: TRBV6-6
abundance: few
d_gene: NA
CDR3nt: TGTGCCAGCAGTTATTATCACTACTCTGGGGCCAACGTCCTGACTTTC
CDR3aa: CASSYYHYSGANVLTF